The rows below give T cell receptor beta chains drawn from one sample of a study of T cells in Graves' hyperthyroidism and ophthalmopathy. TCRdb passed the multiplex PCR reads through MiXCR, listing each CDR3 protein once. The table has roughly 300,000 distinct CDR3 sequences, around 23% seen once; the top ten hold 50% to 65%. The sequenced sample was blood. The receptors shown here come from a woman in her forties or fifties with Graves' hyperthyroidism. Both conserved end residues are trimmed from each CDR3. A D gene is named only where the DNA matches it firmly.

v_call: TRBV12-3/TRBV12-4; j_call: TRBJ1-4; d_call: NA; cdr3_aa: ASRRGPGGEKLF
v_call: TRBV9; j_call: TRBJ2-1; d_call: TRBD2; cdr3_aa: ASSEGGRLAGSYNEQF
v_call: TRBV5-6; j_call: TRBJ1-3; d_call: TRBD1; cdr3_aa: ASSLGTVGNTIY
v_call: TRBV6-5; j_call: TRBJ1-1; d_call: NA; cdr3_aa: ASSYGGDTEAF
v_call: TRBV18; j_call: TRBJ2-7; d_call: TRBD2; cdr3_aa: ASSTSGVSYEQY
v_call: TRBV7-8; j_call: TRBJ1-5; d_call: NA; cdr3_aa: ASSGDTRQPQH
v_call: TRBV28; j_call: TRBJ1-4; d_call: NA; cdr3_aa: ASSLLTLRTPNEKLF
v_call: TRBV2; j_call: TRBJ1-6; d_call: NA; cdr3_aa: ASSEGNTLGSPLH
v_call: TRBV4-1; j_call: TRBJ2-7; d_call: TRBD2; cdr3_aa: ASSPRTSGGVEQY
v_call: TRBV6-1; j_call: TRBJ1-3; d_call: TRBD1; cdr3_aa: ASSDTITGTGRNTIY
v_call: TRBV3-1; j_call: TRBJ1-2; d_call: TRBD1; cdr3_aa: ASSQFGTGTANYGYT
v_call: TRBV27; j_call: TRBJ2-7; d_call: NA; cdr3_aa: ASSLWGGRPDEQY
v_call: TRBV6-6; j_call: TRBJ1-1; d_call: NA; cdr3_aa: ASSYLYPQGTEAF
v_call: TRBV11-2; j_call: TRBJ1-2; d_call: TRBD1; cdr3_aa: ANSLALTGNGYT
v_call: TRBV7-9; j_call: TRBJ1-2; d_call: TRBD1; cdr3_aa: ASSLRQGARGYGYT
v_call: TRBV11-2; j_call: TRBJ1-2; d_call: TRBD1; cdr3_aa: ASSPMRDRGANGYT
v_call: TRBV6-2/TRBV6-3; j_call: TRBJ2-1; d_call: NA; cdr3_aa: ASSSSLQGSYNEQF
v_call: TRBV20-1; j_call: TRBJ1-1; d_call: NA; cdr3_aa: SASNTEAF
v_call: TRBV5-1; j_call: TRBJ2-5; d_call: TRBD1; cdr3_aa: ASSLAPGQGSQETQY
v_call: TRBV9; j_call: TRBJ2-2; d_call: TRBD1; cdr3_aa: ASSRTGANTGELF
v_call: TRBV5-4; j_call: TRBJ2-3; d_call: NA; cdr3_aa: ASRREASTDTQY
v_call: TRBV6-4; j_call: TRBJ2-2; d_call: NA; cdr3_aa: ASSDEGRGDTGELF
v_call: TRBV6-2/TRBV6-3; j_call: TRBJ2-1; d_call: TRBD2; cdr3_aa: ASSTLAGAENEQF
v_call: TRBV9; j_call: TRBJ1-5; d_call: NA; cdr3_aa: ASSPDTGSNQPQH
v_call: TRBV18; j_call: TRBJ2-7; d_call: TRBD1; cdr3_aa: ASSPRTGEHEQY
v_call: TRBV20-1; j_call: TRBJ2-1; d_call: NA; cdr3_aa: SARDFRAPESDEQF
v_call: TRBV6-2/TRBV6-3; j_call: TRBJ1-5; d_call: NA; cdr3_aa: ASSYSNGVNSNQPQH
v_call: TRBV27; j_call: TRBJ1-6; d_call: TRBD1; cdr3_aa: ASTPTGPSSYNSPLH
v_call: TRBV5-1; j_call: TRBJ2-1; d_call: TRBD2; cdr3_aa: ASSFSSGGLGEQF
v_call: TRBV2; j_call: TRBJ2-1; d_call: TRBD2; cdr3_aa: ASRLTSDHPYNEQF
v_call: TRBV20-1; j_call: TRBJ2-1; d_call: NA; cdr3_aa: SASLKEQF
v_call: TRBV18; j_call: TRBJ1-1; d_call: NA; cdr3_aa: ASSPNSQNTEAF
v_call: TRBV28; j_call: TRBJ2-5; d_call: TRBD2; cdr3_aa: AIIAGRGETQY
v_call: TRBV30; j_call: TRBJ1-5; d_call: NA; cdr3_aa: AWSAVSGLDQPQH
v_call: TRBV2; j_call: TRBJ2-7; d_call: TRBD2; cdr3_aa: ASSPTSGGGYEQY
v_call: TRBV28; j_call: TRBJ1-6; d_call: NA; cdr3_aa: ASRPSNNSPLH
v_call: TRBV20-1; j_call: TRBJ1-2; d_call: NA; cdr3_aa: SAKGFGGRTVPSGGYT
v_call: TRBV3-1; j_call: TRBJ2-5; d_call: TRBD2; cdr3_aa: ASSLPSGGTSRKY
v_call: TRBV29-1; j_call: TRBJ2-2; d_call: TRBD1; cdr3_aa: SAQGQGVSGELF
v_call: TRBV27; j_call: TRBJ1-1; d_call: TRBD1; cdr3_aa: ASSHGTERLTNTEAF
v_call: TRBV7-7; j_call: TRBJ2-3; d_call: NA; cdr3_aa: ASSSRVGQRTDTQY
v_call: TRBV10-3; j_call: TRBJ2-3; d_call: NA; cdr3_aa: AISGIGTRGTDTQY
v_call: TRBV28; j_call: TRBJ2-7; d_call: TRBD2; cdr3_aa: ASSLLGGRGLEQY
v_call: TRBV28; j_call: TRBJ1-5; d_call: NA; cdr3_aa: ASSWSGGQPQH
v_call: TRBV5-1; j_call: TRBJ2-5; d_call: NA; cdr3_aa: ASSLAANSWETQY
v_call: TRBV27; j_call: TRBJ1-2; d_call: NA; cdr3_aa: ASSLSRPRASYGYT
v_call: TRBV7-9; j_call: TRBJ2-3; d_call: TRBD2; cdr3_aa: ASSPGTSGSYTDTQY
v_call: TRBV30; j_call: TRBJ1-1; d_call: NA; cdr3_aa: AWGDGNGRTEAF
v_call: TRBV6-1; j_call: TRBJ2-3; d_call: NA; cdr3_aa: ASSGRAPSNTQY
v_call: TRBV19; j_call: TRBJ2-3; d_call: TRBD1; cdr3_aa: ASSIWGQGADTQY
v_call: TRBV18; j_call: TRBJ1-1; d_call: NA; cdr3_aa: ASSRRIDGTTEAF
v_call: TRBV13; j_call: TRBJ2-7; d_call: NA; cdr3_aa: ASSSQGANYEQY
v_call: TRBV19; j_call: TRBJ1-4; d_call: TRBD1; cdr3_aa: ASSIPRTGPGEKLF
v_call: TRBV20-1; j_call: TRBJ2-4; d_call: NA; cdr3_aa: SARDDKTKNIQY
v_call: TRBV5-1; j_call: TRBJ2-4; d_call: NA; cdr3_aa: ASSPRGGSAKNIQY